This TCR beta chain was identified during a study of blood T cell repertoires in COVID-19. The wider study: PBMCs, B-cell-depleted T cells, or T cells provided the cDNA or gDNA that made up the material.

TCRdb's copy holds only in-frame clones and misses some; the assay was immunoSEQ multiplex PCR. The data contain 150,000 to 200,000 clones, more than 70% of them singletons. The study drew participants aged roughly 18 to 95 years from around 24 US areas. Self-reported history from a screening survey and questionnaire set each donor's cohort. Source material: PBMCs or T cells enriched from blood (not recorded which). This receptor was identified in a young woman who had recovered from COVID-19.

The CDR3 nucleotides are TGCGCCAGCAGCTTGGCGACTAGCGGGGGGGCAACAGATACGCAGTATTTT. Protein sequence: CASSLATSGGATDTQYF. This chain joins TRBV5-1 and TRBJ2-3, with 14 positions matching TRBD2. Germline loops: CDR1 SGHRS, CDR2 YFSETQ. The length of the CDR3 is 17 residues. Trimming at V came to 0 bases and at J to 3 bases, leaving 3 bases not matched to a gene. Looking up the rest from reference TRBV5-1 and TRBJ2-3 gives the full variable domain: KAGVTQTPRYLIKTRGQQVTLSCSPISGHRSVSWYQQTPGQGLQFLFEYFSETQRNKGNFPGRFSGRQFSNSRSEMNVSTLELGDSALYLCASSLATSGGATDTQYFGPGTRLTVL.